This T cell receptor (beta chain) comes out of a study of T cell responses to AZD1222 COVID-19 vaccine. Overall study findings and caveats: It was only a handful of AZD1222 recipients who were seropositive at baseline.

This CDR3 comprises 16 residues. V gave up 11 bases and J gave up 5 bases; unmatched junction bases: 15. Germline V CDR1 and CDR2: WNHNN, SYGVQD (reference sequence). Points on this clone: Its antigen is unknown.

Sequencing was performed with immunoSEQ multiplex PCR; in TCRdb, only in-frame clones are kept and a portion is missing. The sample holds approximately 140,000 clones; roughly nine tenths are singletons and the top ten take 2.5% to 4%. The chain recombines TRBV10-1 with TRBJ2-2, with 9 bases aligning to TRBD2. The sample was peripheral blood, taken on day 0 of AZD1222 vaccination. This TCR came from an adult in good health. CDR3 DNA: TGCGCCTGCCAAGGTTCGCTAGCGGGAAAAACCGGGGAGCTGTTTTTT. Amino acids: CACQGSLAGKTGELFF.